These 17 T cell receptor beta chains came from one sample sequenced in a study of CD8 T cells in ankylosing spondylitis. One entry per CDR3 protein results from TCRdb running MiXCR on the 5' RACE reads. The table includes more than 150,000 distinct CDR3 sequences, roughly 20% detected once. The sample taken for sequencing was blood, either unsorted or a sorted T cell fraction (not recorded which). The receptors stem from a male donor under 30 with ankylosing spondylitis or in good health (not recorded which).

This chain joins TRBV29-1 and TRBJ2-1; maybe TRBD1 (5 bases). The CDR3 covers 13 residues. V shed 4 bases and J shed 2 bases, with 9 bases lying between them. Germline CDR1 is SQVTM and CDR2 is ANQGSEA. In DNA form, the CDR3 reads TGCAGCGTTGCTGTGACAGCCTACAATGAGCAGTTCTTC. Its protein is CSVAVTAYNEQFF.

The rearrangement joins TRBV6-4 to TRBJ1-2; 7 positions match TRBD1. The V gene's germline CDR1 is MRHNA and CDR2 SNTAGT. This CDR3 has 14 amino acids. V lost 5 bases, J lost 4 bases, and 7 bases stayed unmatched. In DNA form, the CDR3 reads TGTGCCAGCAGTCCCACAGGGGCTGGCTATGGCTACACCTTC. As protein: CASSPTGAGYGYTF.

The rearrangement joins TRBV4-1 to TRBJ2-1, with D tentatively TRBD2 (5 bases). Germline V lookup: CDR1 MGHRA, CDR2 YSYEKL. The CDR3 spans 13 residues. Trimming left V 0 bases short and J 9 bases short, with 9 bases between. The CDR3 coding sequence is TGCGCCAGCAGCCAAGATGGTGGAGGTGAGCAGTTCTTC. It encodes CASSQDGGGEQFF.

This clonotype occurred many times. The V and J genes are TRBV25-1 and TRBJ2-5, with 7 bases fitting TRBD1. Germline trimming cut 8 bases from V and 5 bases from J; bases unmatched to any gene: 14. Germline CDR1 reads MGHDK; CDR2 reads SYGVNS. The CDR3 has 15 amino acids. CDR3 DNA: TGTGCCAGCTCTCCGATAGGGGGCGAAGGGGAGACCCAGTACTTC. This gives the protein CASSPIGGEGETQYF. Together with reference TRBV25-1 and TRBJ2-5, the CDR3 gives the full variable domain: EADIYQTPRYLVIGTGKKITLECSQTMGHDKMYWYQQDPGMELHLIHYSYGVNSTEKGDLSSESTVSRIRTEHFPLTLESARPSHTSQYLCASSPIGGEGETQYFGPGTRLLVL.

For the CDR3, the DNA is TGTGCCAGCAGCGGTACTAGCGGACACAATGAGCAGTTCTTC. It codes for CASSGTSGHNEQFF. The V call is TRBV7-3, the J call TRBJ2-1, with TRBD2 matching over 8 bases. The V gene's germline CDR1 is SGHTA and CDR2 FQGTGA. The CDR3 extends over 14 amino acids. V trimming: 5 bases; J trimming: 5 bases; junction bases outside the gene matches: 5.

This clonotype was seen just once. The rearrangement links TRBV7-9 to TRBJ1-1; TRBD1 matches at 10 bases. CDR3 length: 16 amino acids. Germline loops: CDR1 SEHNR, CDR2 FQNEAQ (reference sequence). V trimming: 1 base; J trimming: 5 bases; junction bases outside the gene matches: 7. This CDR3 is CASSLGQGALGTEAFF. In DNA, the CDR3 is TGTGCCAGCAGCTTAGGACAGGGGGCTCTGGGGACTGAAGCTTTCTTT.

This clonotype was detected many times. The chain recombines TRBV2 with TRBJ2-3; perhaps TRBD2 as D (5 bases). Germline CDR1 reads SNHLY; CDR2 reads FYNNEI. The CDR3 spans 12 residues. V lost 7 bases and J 7 bases, leaving 12 bases between the germline ends. The CDR3 DNA is TGTGCCAGCACGGGCACGGGGAATACGCAGTATTTT. Its protein product is CASTGTGNTQYF.

This clonotype is a singleton in its sample. The chain has TRBV30 and TRBJ1-1; no definite D call. V lost 2 bases, J lost 2 bases, and 9 bases lay in between. CDR3 length: 13 amino acids. The germline gives CDR1 GTSNPN, CDR2 SVGIG (reference sequence). CDR3 sequence (DNA): TGTGCCTGGAGTTTCCTCTTTAACACTGAAGCTTTCTTT. It encodes CAWSFLFNTEAFF.

This chain links TRBV7-6 with TRBJ2-7; D possibly corresponds to TRBD2 (5 bases). Germline V gene lookup returns CDR1 SGHVS and CDR2 FNYEAQ. Trimming pared 5 bases from V and 5 bases from J, leaving 19 bases between. CDR3 size: 15 residues. The CDR3: CASSQQGGRADEQYF. The CDR3 DNA reads TGTGCCAGCAGCCAGCAAGGAGGACGAGCCGACGAGCAGTACTTC.

There are many counts of this clonotype. The V and J genes are TRBV19 and TRBJ1-1; TRBD1 is a possible D gene (6 bases). The CDR3 is 14 residues long. Germline V CDR1 and CDR2: LNHDA, SQIVND (reference sequence). Trimming removed 5 bases at V and 5 bases at J, with 15 bases between. CDR3 sequence: CASSAQGWSTEAFF. CDR3 nucleotides: TGTGCCAGTAGTGCCCAGGGGTGGTCGACTGAAGCTTTCTTT.

Many counts were recorded for this clonotype. This sequence joins TRBV5-1 and TRBJ2-1; TRBD2 matches 15 bases. The J segment lost 6 bases and the V segment lost 4 bases, leaving 8 bases of the junction unmatched. The CDR3 contains 17 residues. Germline V gives CDR1 SGHRS, CDR2 YFSETQ. The CDR3 DNA reads TGCGCCAGCAGCCCCGGACTAGCGGGAGGGCCGGGCAATGAGCAGTTCTTC. It is translated as CASSPGLAGGPGNEQFF.

The chain employs TRBV7-9 and TRBJ2-1; no reliable D call. The V gene lost 1 base and the J gene lost 9 bases, with 10 bases spanning the gap. Germline loops: CDR1 SEHNR, CDR2 FQNEAQ (reference sequence). The CDR3 is 13 amino acids. The DNA of the CDR3 is TGTGCCAGCAGCTTAGATGTAGCCCGTGAGCAGTTCTTC. Its protein is CASSLDVAREQFF.

This clonotype showed up many times. The J gene is TRBJ2-1, the V gene TRBV4-1; TRBD2 agrees at 8 bases. This CDR3 is 16 amino acids long. J gave up 6 bases and V 4 bases, and 11 bases lay outside the gene matches. CDR1 is MGHRA and CDR2 is YSYEKL in the germline V gene. The chain's CDR3 is CASSRFFGAGVNEQFF. Written as DNA, the CDR3 is TGCGCCAGCAGCCGATTTTTTGGAGCGGGAGTCAATGAGCAGTTCTTC.

The CDR3 region is CASSLGSANNQETQYF. The CDR3, as DNA: TGCGCCAGCAGCTTGGGCAGCGCAAATAACCAAGAGACCCAGTACTTC. The chain joins TRBV5-1 to TRBJ2-5; D remains ambiguous. Trimming left V 0 bases short and J 0 bases short, with 12 bases between. The germline gives CDR1 SGHRS, CDR2 YFSETQ. The CDR3 totals 16 residues.

Ten or more counts support this clonotype. The CDR3 is CASSDLHTRHNEQFF. The CDR3 DNA sequence: TGTGCCAGCAGTGACCTACATACTAGACACAATGAGCAGTTCTTC. The gene calls are TRBV2 and TRBJ2-1; tentatively, D is TRBD2 (5 bases). The CDR3 is 15 amino acids. Trimming took off 3 bases at V and 5 bases at J, with 14 bases between the two ends. Germline CDR1 reads SNHLY; CDR2 reads FYNNEI. Full variable domain (missing parts from reference TRBV2 and TRBJ2-1): EPEVTQTPSHQVTQMGQEVILRCVPISNHLYFYWYRQILGQKVEFLVSFYNNEISEKSEIFDDQFSVERPDGSNFTLKIRSTKLEDSAMYFCASSDLHTRHNEQFFGPGTRLTVL.

This clonotype occurred many times. The chain recombines TRBV5-1 with TRBJ2-2, with D possibly matching TRBD2 (6 bases). CDR1 is SGHRS and CDR2 is YFSETQ in the germline V gene. The CDR3 has 15 amino acids. The V and J ends lost 4 bases and 3 bases respectively, with 13 bases between them. Here the CDR3 DNA reads TGCGCCAGCAGCCGGGAGACCGGATACACCGGGGAGCTGTTTTTT. This sequence encodes CASSRETGYTGELFF.

In this sample, this clonotype turned up many times. This chain joins TRBV28 and TRBJ2-3; TRBD2 is a possible D gene (6 bases). Germline values: CDR1 MDHEN, CDR2 SYDVKM. V shed 10 bases and J shed 3 bases, with 14 bases lying between them. This CDR3 has 13 residues. As DNA, the CDR3 is TGTGCCACCCGGGGCGGGACGACAGATACGCAGTATTTT. This gives the protein CATRGGTTDTQYF.